This T cell receptor (beta chain) is from a study of blood T cell repertoires in COVID-19. Study details: The analysed material was cDNA or gDNA that came from T cells, B-cell-depleted T cells, or PBMCs.

This clone occurred once. Individuals aged about 18 to 95 years were recruited from 24 US areas. Participants were placed into cohorts based on the clinical history they reported. V was trimmed by 0 bases and J by 1 base, leaving 16 bases between them. Per the germline V gene, CDR1 is MGHRA and CDR2 is YSYEKL. The length of the CDR3 is 18 residues. Assay: immunoSEQ multiplex PCR; the TCRdb copy retains only in-frame clones and omits some. The sample contains approximately 200,000 clones, around 85% of which appear only once. Sequences were obtained from PBMCs or T cells enriched from blood (not recorded which). This clonotype originated in a woman under 40 who had recovered from COVID-19. The genes are TRBV4-1 and TRBJ2-4, with TRBD2 as a possible D gene (5 bases). This chain's CDR3 is CASSQDRAIPGAKNIQYF. The CDR3 nucleotides are TGCGCCAGCAGCCAAGATCGAGCGATCCCGGGGGCCAAAAACATTCAGTACTTC.